The 23 T cell receptor beta chains in this list originate from one sample, sequenced in a study of blood T cell repertoires in COVID-19. The assay was immunoSEQ multiplex PCR, and TCRdb's table has in-frame clones only and misses some. Of some 240,000 clones in the sample, over 70% were seen once. The sample taken for sequencing was PBMCs or T cells enriched from blood (not recorded which). The source of these receptors is a woman aged 35 to 49 who had been exposed to COVID-19.

The chain links TRBV5-1 to TRBJ2-7, with D possibly being TRBD1 (5 bases). The germline V and J ends were trimmed by 5 bases and 2 bases, with 14 bases remaining between them. The CDR3 is 14 residues long. In germline, CDR1 is SGHRS, CDR2 YFSETQ. CDR3 protein: CASRPQPGPYEQYF. CDR3 sequence (DNA): TGCGCCAGCAGGCCACAACCAGGGCCCTACGAGCAGTACTTC.

The CDR3 protein is CASLEWGGTGELFF. CDR3 DNA: TGTGCCAGCCTAGAATGGGGGGGCACCGGGGAGCTGTTTTTT. The rearrangement links TRBV2 to TRBJ2-2, with 7 positions matching TRBD2. The germline CDR1 and CDR2 sequences are SNHLY and FYNNEI. The CDR3 has 14 amino acids. The trim removed 8 bases at V and 4 bases at J, leaving 7 bases unmatched.

The chain links TRBV11-2 to TRBJ1-2; D might be TRBD1 (5 bases). Germline CDR1 and CDR2: SGHAT and FQNNGV. The CDR3 is 14 residues long. The germline V and J ends were trimmed by 5 bases and 2 bases, with 12 bases remaining between them. The CDR3 loop reads CASSPWAGNYGYTF. The CDR3 bases are TGTGCCAGCAGCCCGTGGGCAGGGAACTATGGCTACACCTTC.

The rearrangement uses TRBV6-5 and TRBJ2-3, with D possibly matching TRBD1 (6 bases). Trimming took 6 bases from V and 0 from J, leaving 13 bases between them. Germline V gives CDR1 MNHEY, CDR2 SVGAGI. This CDR3 is built from 15 residues. This CDR3 reads CASRRDRRSTDTQYF. The CDR3 nucleotides are TGTGCCAGCAGACGCGACAGGAGGAGCACAGATACGCAGTATTTT.

V gene TRBV19 combines with J gene TRBJ1-1; a weak D match, TRBD1 (6 bases). This CDR3 is 12 amino acids long. The V gene lost 4 bases and the J gene lost 7 bases, with 10 bases spanning the gap. Germline-derived CDR1 and CDR2 are LNHDA and SQIVND (reference sequence). The CDR3: CASSKQGGEAFF. Here the CDR3 DNA reads TGTGCCAGTAGTAAACAGGGCGGTGAAGCTTTCTTT.

The rearrangement links TRBV19 to TRBJ1-4, with 7 bases aligning to TRBD1. Germline lookup yields CDR1 LNHDA and CDR2 SQIVND (reference sequence). Trimming at V came to 1 base and at J to 8 bases, leaving 4 bases not matched to a gene. The CDR3 extends over 14 amino acids. The CDR3 protein is CASSIVTGREKLFF. The CDR3 DNA follows: TGTGCCAGTAGTATAGTGACAGGGCGGGAAAAACTGTTTTTT. Using reference TRBV19 and TRBJ1-4 for the parts outside the CDR3, the full variable domain is DGGITQSPKYLFRKEGQNVTLSCEQNLNHDAMYWYRQDPGQGLRLIYYSQIVNDFQKGDIAEGYSVSREKKESFPLTVTSAQKNPTAFYLCASSIVTGREKLFFGSGTQLSVL.

The J gene is TRBJ2-1, the V gene TRBV27, with 7 positions matching TRBD2. The V gene's germline CDR1 is MNHEY and CDR2 SMNVEV (reference sequence). There are 15 residues in the CDR3. Trimming cost V 4 bases and J 9 bases; bases outside gene matches: 12. Here the CDR3 reads CASSSISLGGSEQFF. CDR3 sequence (DNA): TGTGCCAGCAGTTCGATTAGTCTCGGGGGGAGTGAGCAGTTCTTC.

Note on this clone: A read error may produce the germline difference seen at one junction end. The chain links TRBV5-1 to TRBJ2-1, with TRBD1 matching over 9 bases. The germline V gene encodes CDR1 SGHRS and CDR2 YFSETQ. This CDR3 comprises 15 residues. CDR3 in DNA: TGTGCCAGCAGGCAAGCCGGGACAGGGTACAATGAGCAGTTCTTC. This translates into CASRQAGTGYNEQFF.

The table lists this clone with a count of one. V usage is TRBV11-2 and J usage is TRBJ1-2, with D hard to call. The CDR3 runs 13 residues. Per germline, CDR1 SGHAT and CDR2 FQNNGV. V dropped 2 bases and J dropped 4 bases, with 8 bases sitting between them. The CDR3 protein is CASSLPGLYGYTF. CDR3 bases: TGTGCCAGCAGCTTACCAGGCCTCTATGGCTACACCTTC.

The chain carries TRBV6-1 and TRBJ1-2; no clear D gene. With 2 bases removed from V and 1 base from J, the gap between germline ends came to 5 bases. CDR1 and CDR2 (germline): MNHNS, SASEGT. The CDR3 totals 13 residues. The CDR3 bases are TGTGCCAGCAGTGAAAACAGTAACTATGGCTACACCTTC. It yields the protein CASSENSNYGYTF.

The chain joins TRBV29-1 to TRBJ2-7; possibly TRBD2 for D (5 bases). Trimming removed 3 bases at V and 7 bases at J, with 13 bases between. This CDR3 comprises 12 residues. Germline V gene lookup returns CDR1 SQVTM and CDR2 ANQGSEA. In DNA form, the CDR3 reads TGCAGCGTTGACCGAGGACTGGGAGAGCAGTACTTC. This codes for CSVDRGLGEQYF.

The chain links TRBV18 to TRBJ1-1, with TRBD1 as a possible D gene (6 bases). CDR3 size: 13 residues. CDR1 is KGHSH and CDR2 is LQKENI in the germline V gene. The V end was cut by 6 bases, the J end by 1 base, with 9 bases between. DNA for the CDR3: TGTGCCAGCTCGGACAGCCGGAACACTGAAGCTTTCTTT. Translating gives CASSDSRNTEAFF.

The genes are TRBV28 and TRBJ1-2; the D gene is possibly TRBD1 (5 bases). Germline lookup yields CDR1 MDHEN and CDR2 SYDVKM. V lost 5 bases and J 4 bases, leaving 20 bases between the germline ends. CDR3 length: 16 amino acids. The CDR3 protein is CASSEELSQGTYGYTF. CDR3 coding DNA: TGTGCCAGCAGTGAAGAACTGTCCCAGGGAACCTATGGCTACACCTTC.

The J gene is TRBJ2-5, the V gene TRBV28; TRBD2 matches at 7 bases. J lost 10 bases, V lost 6 bases, and 8 bases had no gene match. Germline V CDR1 and CDR2: MDHEN, SYDVKM. This CDR3 contains 12 residues. CDR3 nucleotide sequence: TGTGCCAGCAGCATACCCTCGGGAGGCCAGTACTTC. It codes for CASSIPSGGQYF.

DNA of the CDR3: TGTGCCAGCTCACCAAATGACAGGGCCTCACCCCTCCACTTT. This encodes CASSPNDRASPLHF. The J gene is TRBJ1-6, the V gene TRBV18; 7 positions match TRBD1. The V and J ends lost 2 bases and 10 bases, in that order; junction bases with no gene match: 5. The V gene's germline CDR1 is KGHSH and CDR2 LQKENI. The CDR3 loop spans 14 amino acids.

This chain connects TRBV5-8 to TRBJ1-6, with D maybe TRBD1 (6 bases). V lost 3 bases to trimming and J lost 10 bases, with 8 bases between them. The CDR3 is 12 residues long. From germline, CDR1 is SGHTS and CDR2 YDEGEE. The CDR3 DNA sequence: TGTGCCAGCAGCTGGGACATCTCACCCCTCCACTTT. This translates into CASSWDISPLHF. The complete variable domain, with remaining parts taken from reference TRBV5-8 and TRBJ1-6, reads EAGVTQSPTHLIKTRGQQATLRCSPISGHTSVYWYQQALGLGLQFLLWYDEGEERNRGNFPPRFSGRQFPNYSSELNVNALELEDSALYLCASSWDISPLHFGNGTRLTVT.

The chain carries TRBV18 and TRBJ2-3, with TRBD2 matching 9 bases. The CDR3 contains 15 residues. V trimming: 3 bases; J trimming: 6 bases; junction bases outside the gene matches: 7. Germline CDR1 is KGHSH and CDR2 is LQKENI. The CDR3 region has the DNA TGTGCCAGCTCACCTGCTAGCGGGGTGAGGGATACGCAGTATTTT. It translates to CASSPASGVRDTQYF.

The rearrangement links TRBV27 to TRBJ2-1; D is perhaps TRBD1 (6 bases). CDR3 length: 15 amino acids. The germline CDR1 and CDR2 sequences are MNHEY and SMNVEV (reference sequence). Trimming shortened V by 5 bases and J by 3 bases, and 14 bases separated the two germline ends. Here the CDR3 reads CASSPLTGNYNEQFF. The CDR3, as DNA: TGTGCCAGCAGTCCGCTAACAGGGAACTACAATGAGCAGTTCTTC.

The J gene is TRBJ1-2, the V gene TRBV27; no firm D call. CDR1 and CDR2 from the germline V gene are MNHEY and SMNVEV (reference sequence). This CDR3 is built from 14 residues. Trimming left V 6 bases short and J 3 bases short, with 14 bases between. The CDR3 sequence is CASRPTGTDYGYTF. CDR3 coding DNA: TGTGCCAGCAGACCGACGGGAACGGACTATGGCTACACCTTC.

V and J are TRBV29-1 and TRBJ1-2; perhaps TRBD1 as D (5 bases). Per germline, CDR1 SQVTM and CDR2 ANQGSEA. Trimming removed 5 bases from V and 0 bases from J, with 10 bases in between. The CDR3 is made up of 13 amino acids. The CDR3 sequence is CSVRRGANYGYTF. Written as DNA, the CDR3 is TGCAGCGTTCGGAGGGGAGCTAACTATGGCTACACCTTC.

CDR3 DNA: TGTGCCACCAGTGACCCAACTTCCTGGGACAGGGAGACAACAGATACGCAGTATTTT. Translation gives CATSDPTSWDRETTDTQYF. This chain links TRBV24-1 with TRBJ2-3; TRBD1 matches 9 bases. V gave up 4 bases and J gave up 3 bases; unmatched junction bases: 16. The CDR3 has 19 amino acids. The germline gives CDR1 KGHDR, CDR2 SFDVKD.

The gene calls are TRBV2 and TRBJ1-2; 10 nucleotides match TRBD1. CDR3 length: 14 residues. From germline, CDR1 is SNHLY and CDR2 FYNNEI. With V trimmed by 1 base and J by 4 bases, 0 bases remained unmatched. The chain's CDR3 is CASSEGTGGYGYTF. The CDR3 nucleotides read TGTGCCAGCAGTGAAGGGACAGGGGGCTATGGCTACACCTTC.

This chain links TRBV18 with TRBJ2-7, with 11 nucleotides matching TRBD1. V lost 0 bases and J lost 6; bases outside the gene matches: 1. The CDR3 is 14 residues long. The germline gives CDR1 KGHSH, CDR2 LQKENI. CDR3 DNA sequence: TGTGCCAGCTCACCACCCGGGACAGGGGGCGAGCAGTACTTC. Residues: CASSPPGTGGEQYF.